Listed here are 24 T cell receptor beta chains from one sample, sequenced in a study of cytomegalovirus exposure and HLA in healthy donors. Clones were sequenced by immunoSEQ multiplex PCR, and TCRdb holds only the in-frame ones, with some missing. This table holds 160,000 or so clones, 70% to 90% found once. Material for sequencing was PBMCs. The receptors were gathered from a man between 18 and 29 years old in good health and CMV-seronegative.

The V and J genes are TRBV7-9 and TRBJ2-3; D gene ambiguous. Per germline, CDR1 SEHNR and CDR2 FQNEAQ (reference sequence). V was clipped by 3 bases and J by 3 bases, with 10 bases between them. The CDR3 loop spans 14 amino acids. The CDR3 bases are TGTGCCAGCAGCTTGGTAACCGGGACAGATACGCAGTATTTT. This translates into CASSLVTGTDTQYF.

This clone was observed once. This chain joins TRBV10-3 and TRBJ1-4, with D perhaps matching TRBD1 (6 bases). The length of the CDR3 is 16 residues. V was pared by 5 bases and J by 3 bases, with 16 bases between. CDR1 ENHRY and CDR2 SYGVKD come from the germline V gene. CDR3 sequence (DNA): TGTGCCATCAGTAAAAGAGGAGACAGGTCTAATGAAAAACTGTTTTTT. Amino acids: CAISKRGDRSNEKLFF.

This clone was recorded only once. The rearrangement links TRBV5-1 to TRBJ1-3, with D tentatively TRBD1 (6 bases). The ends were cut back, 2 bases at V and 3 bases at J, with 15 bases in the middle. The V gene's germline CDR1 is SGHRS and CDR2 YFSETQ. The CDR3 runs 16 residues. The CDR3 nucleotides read TGCGCCAGCAGCTTAGGGGGAAACCCCAATGGAAACACCATATATTTT. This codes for CASSLGGNPNGNTIYF.

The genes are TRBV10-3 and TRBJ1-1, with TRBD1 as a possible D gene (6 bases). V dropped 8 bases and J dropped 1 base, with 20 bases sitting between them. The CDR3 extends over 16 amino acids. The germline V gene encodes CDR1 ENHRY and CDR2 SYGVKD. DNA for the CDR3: TGTGCCATCCAGGGGAACAGGGAGAAGGGGAACACTGAAGCTTTCTTT. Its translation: CAIQGNREKGNTEAFF.

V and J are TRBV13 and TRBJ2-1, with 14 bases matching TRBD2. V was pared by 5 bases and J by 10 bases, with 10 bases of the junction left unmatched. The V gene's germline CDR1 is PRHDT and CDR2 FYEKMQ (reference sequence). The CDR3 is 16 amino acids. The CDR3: CASSPGTSGGGREQFF. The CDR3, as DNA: TGTGCCAGCAGCCCCGGGACTAGCGGGGGTGGTAGGGAGCAGTTCTTC.

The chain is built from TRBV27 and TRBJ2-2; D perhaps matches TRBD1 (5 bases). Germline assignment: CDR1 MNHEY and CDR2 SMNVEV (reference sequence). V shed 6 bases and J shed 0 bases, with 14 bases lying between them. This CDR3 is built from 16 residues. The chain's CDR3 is CASSRPQVANTGELFF. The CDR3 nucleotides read TGTGCCAGCAGCCGCCCACAGGTTGCGAACACCGGGGAGCTGTTTTTT.

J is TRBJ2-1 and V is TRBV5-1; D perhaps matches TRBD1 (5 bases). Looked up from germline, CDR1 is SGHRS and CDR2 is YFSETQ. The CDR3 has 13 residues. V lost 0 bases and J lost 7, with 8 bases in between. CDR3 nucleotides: TGCGCCAGCAGCTTGGGGGGCGATAATGAGCAGTTCTTC. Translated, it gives CASSLGGDNEQFF.

The CDR3, as DNA: TGTGCCAGCAGGACGGGACTACCTCCAGATACGCAGTATTTT. Translation gives CASRTGLPPDTQYF. This chain connects TRBV27 to TRBJ2-3; 7 nucleotides match TRBD2. This CDR3 has 14 residues. The junction had 7 bases not matched to a gene; V was cut back by 6 bases and J by 4 bases. Germline lookup yields CDR1 MNHEY and CDR2 SMNVEV (reference sequence).

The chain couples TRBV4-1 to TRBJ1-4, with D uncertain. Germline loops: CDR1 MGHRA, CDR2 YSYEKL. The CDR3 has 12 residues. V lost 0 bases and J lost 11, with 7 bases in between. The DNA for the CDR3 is TGCGCCAGCAGCCAAGACCATCGGAAACTGTTTTTT. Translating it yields CASSQDHRKLFF.

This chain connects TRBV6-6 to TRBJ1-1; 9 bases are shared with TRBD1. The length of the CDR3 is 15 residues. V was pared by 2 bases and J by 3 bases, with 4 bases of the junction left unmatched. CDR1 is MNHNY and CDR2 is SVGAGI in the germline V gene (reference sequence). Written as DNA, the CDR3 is TGTGCCAGCAGTTACGACAGGGGGGTCGACACTGAAGCTTTCTTT. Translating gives CASSYDRGVDTEAFF.

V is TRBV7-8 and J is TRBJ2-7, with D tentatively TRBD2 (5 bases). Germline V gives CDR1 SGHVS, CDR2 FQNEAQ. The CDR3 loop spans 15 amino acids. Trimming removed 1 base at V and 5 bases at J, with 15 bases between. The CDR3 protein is CASSLGGSFRHEQYV. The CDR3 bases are TGTGCCAGCAGCTTAGGAGGGTCATTTCGGCACGAGCAGTACGTC.

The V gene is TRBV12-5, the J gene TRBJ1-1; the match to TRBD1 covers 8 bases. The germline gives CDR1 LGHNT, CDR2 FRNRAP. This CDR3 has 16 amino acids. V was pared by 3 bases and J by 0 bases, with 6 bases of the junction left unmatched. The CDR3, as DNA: TGTGCTAGTGGTTTAGAAACAGGGGGTTTGAACACTGAAGCTTTCTTT. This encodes CASGLETGGLNTEAFF.

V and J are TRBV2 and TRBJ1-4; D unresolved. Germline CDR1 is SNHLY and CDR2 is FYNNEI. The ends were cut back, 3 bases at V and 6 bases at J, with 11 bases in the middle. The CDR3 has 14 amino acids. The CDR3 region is CASSDGVRDEKLFF. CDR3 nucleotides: TGTGCCAGCAGTGACGGGGTGCGGGATGAAAAACTGTTTTTT. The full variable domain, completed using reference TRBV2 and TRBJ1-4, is EPEVTQTPSHQVTQMGQEVILRCVPISNHLYFYWYRQILGQKVEFLVSFYNNEISEKSEIFDDQFSVERPDGSNFTLKIRSTKLEDSAMYFCASSDGVRDEKLFFGSGTQLSVL.

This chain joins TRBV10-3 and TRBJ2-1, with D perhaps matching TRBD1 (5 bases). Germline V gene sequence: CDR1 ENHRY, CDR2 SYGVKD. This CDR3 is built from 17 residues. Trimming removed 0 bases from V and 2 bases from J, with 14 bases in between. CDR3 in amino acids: CAISESSHWGPYNEQFF. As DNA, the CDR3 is TGTGCCATCAGTGAGTCATCGCACTGGGGCCCCTACAATGAGCAGTTCTTC.

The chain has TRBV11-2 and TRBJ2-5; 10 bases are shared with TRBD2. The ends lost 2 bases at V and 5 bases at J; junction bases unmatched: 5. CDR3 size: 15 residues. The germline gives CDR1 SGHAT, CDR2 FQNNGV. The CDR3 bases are TGTGCCAGCAGCTTACTAGCGGGAGCGTTGGAGACCCAGTACTTC. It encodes CASSLLAGALETQYF.

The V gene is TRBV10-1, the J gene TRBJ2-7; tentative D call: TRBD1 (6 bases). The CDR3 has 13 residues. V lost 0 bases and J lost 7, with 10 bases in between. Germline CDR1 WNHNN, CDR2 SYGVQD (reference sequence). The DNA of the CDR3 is TGCGCCAGCAGTGAGTCACTAGGGGGAGAGCAGTACGTC. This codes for CASSESLGGEQYV.

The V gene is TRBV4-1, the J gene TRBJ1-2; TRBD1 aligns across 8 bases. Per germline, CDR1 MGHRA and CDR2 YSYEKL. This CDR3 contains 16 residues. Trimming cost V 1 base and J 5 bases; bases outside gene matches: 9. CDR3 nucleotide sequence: TGCGCCAGCAGCCAAGCCCGACAGGGGTACCTTTATGGCTACACCTTC. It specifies CASSQARQGYLYGYTF.

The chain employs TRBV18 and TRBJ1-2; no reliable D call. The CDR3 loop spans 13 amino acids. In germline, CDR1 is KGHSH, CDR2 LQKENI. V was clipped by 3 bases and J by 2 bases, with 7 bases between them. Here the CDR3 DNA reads TGTGCCAGCTCACCGGGCGGGAACTATGGCTACACCTTC. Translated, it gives CASSPGGNYGYTF. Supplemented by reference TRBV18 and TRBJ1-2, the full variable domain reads NAGVMQNPRHLVRRRGQEARLRCSPMKGHSHVYWYRQLPEEGLKFMVYLQKENIIDESGMPKERFSAEFPKEGPSILRIQQVVRGDSAAYFCASSPGGNYGYTFGSGTRLTVV.

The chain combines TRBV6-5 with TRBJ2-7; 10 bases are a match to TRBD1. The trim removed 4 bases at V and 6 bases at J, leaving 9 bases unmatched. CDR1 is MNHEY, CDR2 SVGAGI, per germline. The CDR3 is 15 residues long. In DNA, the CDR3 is TGTGCCAGCAGTTCTTTGAGACAGGGGGCTTTCGAGCAGTACTTC. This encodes CASSSLRQGAFEQYF.

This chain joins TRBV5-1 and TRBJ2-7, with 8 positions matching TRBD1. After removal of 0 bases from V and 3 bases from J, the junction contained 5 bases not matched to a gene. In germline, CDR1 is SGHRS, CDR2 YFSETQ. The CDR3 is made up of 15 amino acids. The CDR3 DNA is TGCGCCAGCAGCTTGGGGACAGGGATTAACTACGAGCAGTACTTC. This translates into CASSLGTGINYEQYF. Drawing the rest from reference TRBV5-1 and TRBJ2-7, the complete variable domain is KAGVTQTPRYLIKTRGQQVTLSCSPISGHRSVSWYQQTPGQGLQFLFEYFSETQRNKGNFPGRFSGRQFSNSRSEMNVSTLELGDSALYLCASSLGTGINYEQYFGPGTRLTVT.

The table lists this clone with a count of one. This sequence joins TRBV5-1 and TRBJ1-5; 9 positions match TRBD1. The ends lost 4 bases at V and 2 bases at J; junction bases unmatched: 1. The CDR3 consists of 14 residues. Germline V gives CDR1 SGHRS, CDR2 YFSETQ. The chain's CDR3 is CASSRTGGNQPQHF. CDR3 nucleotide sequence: TGCGCCAGCAGCAGGACAGGGGGCAATCAGCCCCAGCATTTT.

This chain's CDR3 is CASKQGSNQPQHF. DNA of the CDR3: TGTGCCAGCAAGCAGGGTTCGAATCAGCCCCAGCATTTT. The V gene is TRBV28, the J gene TRBJ1-5, with a possible D match to TRBD1 (5 bases). This CDR3 spans 13 amino acids. CDR1 and CDR2 (germline): MDHEN, SYDVKM. V dropped 7 bases and J dropped 4 bases, with 11 bases sitting between them.

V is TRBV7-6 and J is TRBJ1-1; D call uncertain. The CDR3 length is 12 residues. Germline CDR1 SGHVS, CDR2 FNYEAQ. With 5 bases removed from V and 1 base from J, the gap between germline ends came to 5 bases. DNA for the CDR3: TGTGCCAGCAGCACGGGGAACACTGAAGCTTTCTTT. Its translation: CASSTGNTEAFF.

CDR3: CASNFGTSGNTIYF. For the CDR3, the DNA is TGTGCCAGTAACTTCGGGACTTCTGGAAACACCATATATTTT. This chain joins TRBV2 and TRBJ1-3; D perhaps matches TRBD1 (5 bases). V lost 9 bases to trimming and J lost 1 base, with 13 bases between them. Germline-derived CDR1 and CDR2 are SNHLY and FYNNEI. This CDR3 is 14 amino acids long.